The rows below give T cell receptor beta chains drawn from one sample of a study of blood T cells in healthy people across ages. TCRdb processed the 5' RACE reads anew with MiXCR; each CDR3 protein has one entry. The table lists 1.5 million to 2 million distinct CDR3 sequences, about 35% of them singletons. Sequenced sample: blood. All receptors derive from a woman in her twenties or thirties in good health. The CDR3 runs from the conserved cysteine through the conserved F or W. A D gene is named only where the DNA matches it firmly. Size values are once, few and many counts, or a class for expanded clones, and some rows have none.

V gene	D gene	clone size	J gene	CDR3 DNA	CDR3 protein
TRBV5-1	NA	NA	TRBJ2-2	TGCGCCGGCAGCCTCCAGACTAGCCAGGGGACCGGGGAGCTGTTTTTT	CAGSLQTSQGTGELFF
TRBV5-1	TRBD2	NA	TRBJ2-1	TGCGCCAACAGCCCGGGACTAGCGGGCTACAATGAGCAGTTCTTC	CANSPGLAGYNEQFF
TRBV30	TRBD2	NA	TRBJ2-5	TGTGCCTCAGCGGGGTTGGGGGGGACCCAGTACTTC	CASAGLGGTQYF
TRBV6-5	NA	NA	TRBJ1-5	TGTGCCAGCAGCCTAAAGGTCGGCCAGCCCCAGCATTTT	CASSLKVGQPQHF
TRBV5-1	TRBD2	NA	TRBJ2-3	TGCGCCAGCAGCTTTGAAGGACTAGCGGGAGTAGATACGCAGTATTTT	CASSFEGLAGVDTQYF
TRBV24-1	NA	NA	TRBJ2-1	TGTGCCACCAGTGATCCGCGGTCAGGGTTAAATGAGCAGTTCTTC	CATSDPRSGLNEQFF
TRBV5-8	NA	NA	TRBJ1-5	TGTGCCAGCAGCTTTAGGGGGGTGGTTCAGCCCCAGCATTTT	CASSFRGVVQPQHF
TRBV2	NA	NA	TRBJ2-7	TGTGCCAGCAGGGGTCGGGGTTTCGGGACCTACGAGCAGTACTTC	CASRGRGFGTYEQYF
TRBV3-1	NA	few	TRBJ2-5	TGTGCCAGCCGAACGGGGGAGATTGCCCAAGAGACCCAGTACTTC	CASRTGEIAQETQYF
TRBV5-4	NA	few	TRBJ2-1	TGTGCCGGACTGCTAGGAGACCAACCCTACAATGAGCAGTTCTTC	CAGLLGDQPYNEQFF
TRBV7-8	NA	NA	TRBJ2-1	TGTGCCAGCAGCTTAAGGGACCTAACGGGGTCCGGGGCTTTTAATGAGCAGTTCTTC	CASSLRDLTGSGAFNEQFF
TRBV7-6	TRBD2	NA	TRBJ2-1	TGTGCCAGCAGCTTAGCGATAGCGGGGCCCTCCTACAATGAGCAGTTCTTC	CASSLAIAGPSYNEQFF
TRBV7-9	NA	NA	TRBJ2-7	TGTGCCAGCAGCGGAAAGGAGTTACGAGGGCAGTACTTC	CASSGKELRGQYF
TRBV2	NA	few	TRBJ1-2	TGTGCCAGCAGCCGTTGGGGCGGCTACACCTTC	CASSRWGGYTF
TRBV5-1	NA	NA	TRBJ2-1	TGCGCCAGCAGACCTCTAGCGCAGTCCTACAATGAGCAGTTCTTC	CASRPLAQSYNEQFF
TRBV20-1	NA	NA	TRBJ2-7	TGCAGTGCTAGAGTGATAAGTGGCGGCGGGTCCTACGAGCAGTACTTC	CSARVISGGGSYEQYF
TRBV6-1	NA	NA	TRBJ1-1	TGTGCCAGCAGTGGAAGTTCAGCAGGGAACACTGAAGCTTTCTTT	CASSGSSAGNTEAFF
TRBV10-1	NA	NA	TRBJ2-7	TGCGCCAGCAGTGAGGACCAACCCCCCTACGAGCAGTACTTC	CASSEDQPPYEQYF
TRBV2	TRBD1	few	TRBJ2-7	TGTGCCAGCAGACAATCCGGGACAGGGAGGAGTGAGCAGTACTTC	CASRQSGTGRSEQYF
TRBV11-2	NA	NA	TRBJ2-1	TGTGCCAGCAGCTCGGAAGGAGGGAGCTCCTACAATGAGCAGTTCTTC	CASSSEGGSSYNEQFF
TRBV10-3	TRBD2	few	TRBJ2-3	TGTGCCATCAGTGAGAACCCTAGCGGGGTATCAGATACGCAGTATTTT	CAISENPSGVSDTQYF
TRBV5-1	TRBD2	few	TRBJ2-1	TGCGCCAGCAGCGCGGGGAGGGCGTCAGGGAATGAGCAGTTCTTC	CASSAGRASGNEQFF
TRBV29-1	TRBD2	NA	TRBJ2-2	TGCAGCGTTGATGTCGCGGGGGAGTACACCGGGGAGCTGTTTTTT	CSVDVAGEYTGELFF
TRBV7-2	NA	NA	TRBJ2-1	TGTGCCAGCAGCCCGGATAGCGCTAGCTCCTACAATGAGCAGTTCTTC	CASSPDSASSYNEQFF
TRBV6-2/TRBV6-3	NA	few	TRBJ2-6	TGTGCCAGCAGTTACTCCCACTCTGGGGCCAACGTCCTGACTTTC	CASSYSHSGANVLTF
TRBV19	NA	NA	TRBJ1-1	TGTGCCAGTAGTGACCACACTGAAGCTTTCTTT	CASSDHTEAFF
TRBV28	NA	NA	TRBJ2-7	TGTGCCAGCAGCCAGGCCCTCGCGGGGGCGGCCTACGAGCAGTACTTC	CASSQALAGAAYEQYF
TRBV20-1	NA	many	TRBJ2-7	TGCAGTGCTCCGGCCCCAAGCTCCTACGAGCAGTACTTC	CSAPAPSSYEQYF
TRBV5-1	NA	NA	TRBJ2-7	TGCGCCAGCAGCCTGACCGGCAGGGTTTCCTACGAGCAGTACTTC	CASSLTGRVSYEQYF
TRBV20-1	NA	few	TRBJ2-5	TGCAGTGCTACGGGGTATCTAGAGACCCAGTACTTC	CSATGYLETQYF
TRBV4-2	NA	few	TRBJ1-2	TGTGCCAGCAGCCAATTTAGCGGGGGCGCGCGGTTAAACTATGGCTACACCTTC	CASSQFSGGARLNYGYTF
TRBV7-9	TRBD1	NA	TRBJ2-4	TGTGCCAGCAGCTTATCCCGGGACAGCCTTTTAGCCAAAAACATTCAGTACTTC	CASSLSRDSLLAKNIQYF